The 17 T cell receptor beta chains below all came from one sample that was sequenced in a study of T cells in Graves' hyperthyroidism and ophthalmopathy. TCR beta CDR3 sequences were amplified from RNA transcripts. The TCR CDR3 first-round RT-PCR relied on the HTBI primer set. TCRdb re-called the multiplex PCR reads through MiXCR, storing one row per CDR3 protein. The sample carries about 350,000 distinct CDR3 sequences, 15% to 20% recorded once. The sequenced material came from blood. These receptors all stem from a woman in her thirties or forties with Graves' ophthalmopathy.

This clonotype was seen many times. CDR3 nucleotide sequence: TGTGCCAGCAGCTTAGCAGGGTCCTATGGCTACACCTTC. It is translated as CASSLAGSYGYTF. This chain links TRBV7-2 with TRBJ1-2; the D is unclear. Germline assignment: CDR1 SGHTA and CDR2 FQGNSA. The CDR3 is 13 amino acids. V lost 0 bases and J lost 4, with 6 bases in between.

This clonotype was found many times. This sequence joins TRBV29-1 and TRBJ1-2; 9 nucleotides align to TRBD1. V lost 4 bases to trimming and J lost 4 bases; unmatched junction nucleotides: 10. Per germline, CDR1 SQVTM and CDR2 ANQGSEA. CDR3 length: 15 residues. The CDR3 DNA reads as TGCAGCGTTGTCCCAACAGGGGGCCGTTCCTATGGCTACACCTTC. It yields the protein CSVVPTGGRSYGYTF.

In this sample, this clonotype turned up many times. The rearrangement joins TRBV4-2 to TRBJ2-3; the match to TRBD2 covers 11 bases. This CDR3 has 16 residues. The junction had 3 bases not matched to a gene; V was cut back by 0 bases and J by 4 bases. The germline V gene has CDR1 LGHNA and CDR2 YNFKEQ. CDR3 bases: TGTGCCAGCAGCCAAGACGGGGGACTAGCGGCAGATACGCAGTATTTT. It codes for CASSQDGGLAADTQYF.

The chain uses TRBV7-9 and TRBJ2-4, with D maybe TRBD2 (6 bases). CDR3 size: 14 residues. The V gene's germline CDR1 is SEHNR and CDR2 FQNEAQ (reference sequence). The ends were cut back, 3 bases at V and 2 bases at J, with 8 bases in the middle. CDR3 DNA sequence: TGTGCCAGCAGCTTCGGGGGAACCAAAAACATTCAGTACTTC. Its protein is CASSFGGTKNIQYF. The complete variable domain, with remaining parts taken from reference TRBV7-9 and TRBJ2-4, reads DTGVSQNPRHKITKRGQNVTFRCDPISEHNRLYWYRQTLGQGPEFLTYFQNEAQLEKSRLLSDRFSAERPKGSFSTLEIQRTEQGDSAMYLCASSFGGTKNIQYFGAGTRLSVL.

The table lists this clonotype with a few counts. The chain is built from TRBV20-1 and TRBJ2-1, with 7 positions matching TRBD1. With V trimmed by 5 bases and J by 6 bases, 10 bases remained unmatched. The CDR3 extends over 14 amino acids. Germline CDR1 is DFQATT and CDR2 is SNEGSKA (reference sequence). CDR3 nucleotides: TGCAGTGCTTCCAGGACAGGCACCCTCAATGAGCAGTTCTTC. Amino acids: CSASRTGTLNEQFF.

The V call is TRBV27, the J call TRBJ2-5; 11 nucleotides line up with TRBD2. From germline, CDR1 is MNHEY and CDR2 SMNVEV (reference sequence). The CDR3 contains 16 residues. V dropped 1 base and J dropped 6; count of bases not matched to a gene: 7. CDR3 sequence: CASSLLAGGPIKTQYF. In nucleotides, the CDR3 is TGTGCCAGCAGTTTATTAGCGGGAGGGCCGATAAAGACCCAGTACTTC.

A few counts support this clonotype. This chain links TRBV7-2 with TRBJ2-7; no definite D call. The CDR3 totals 13 residues. The germline V gene encodes CDR1 SGHTA and CDR2 FQGNSA. V was shortened by 0 bases and J by 3 bases, with 6 bases between the two germline ends. CDR3 coding DNA: TGTGCCAGCAGCTTAGCTCTAGTCTACGAGCAGTACTTC. Translation: CASSLALVYEQYF.

This clonotype has ten or more counts. The J gene is TRBJ1-2, the V gene TRBV28, with 8 nucleotides matching TRBD1. The CDR3 runs to 15 residues. CDR1 MDHEN and CDR2 SYDVKM come from the germline V gene. Trimming removed 6 bases from V and 3 bases from J; junction bases left unmatched: 9. This CDR3 reads CASSQGSTGDYGYTF. In DNA, the CDR3 is TGTGCCAGCAGCCAAGGATCGACAGGGGACTATGGCTACACCTTC.

This clonotype showed up many times. V is TRBV14 and J is TRBJ2-7, with 9 bases lining up with TRBD2. The CDR3 is 17 residues long. V lost 4 bases and J lost 2; bases outside the gene matches: 12. From germline, CDR1 is SGHDN and CDR2 FVKESK. The CDR3 reads CASSLGLASPPTYEQYF. As DNA, the CDR3 is TGTGCCAGCAGCCTGGGACTAGCATCCCCCCCCACCTACGAGCAGTACTTC.

At least ten counts were recorded for this clonotype. The gene calls are TRBV7-2 and TRBJ1-2; the D gene is possibly TRBD1 (5 bases). This CDR3 is built from 14 residues. In germline, CDR1 is SGHTA, CDR2 FQGNSA. V lost 2 bases and J lost 4, with 11 bases in between. This chain's CDR3 is CASSLSRDLYGYTF. The CDR3 DNA sequence: TGTGCCAGCAGCTTATCCCGGGACCTCTATGGCTACACCTTC.

The rearrangement joins TRBV20-1 to TRBJ2-7, with D possibly TRBD1 on 6 matching bases. Trimming cost V 6 bases and J 3 bases, with 9 bases left between them. The CDR3 length is 11 residues. Looked up from germline, CDR1 is DFQATT and CDR2 is SNEGSKA (reference sequence). CDR3 coding DNA: TGCAGTGCCACGACAGGCTACGAGCAGTACTTC. Its translation: CSATTGYEQYF.

This clonotype was picked up a small number of times. J is TRBJ2-2 and V is TRBV11-2; D not certain. With 1 base removed from V and 3 bases from J, the gap between germline ends came to 15 bases. This CDR3 has 17 residues. Germline assignment: CDR1 SGHAT and CDR2 FQNNGV. The CDR3 protein is CASSLGWTKPDTGELFF. Written as DNA, the CDR3 is TGTGCCAGCAGCTTAGGGTGGACCAAACCGGACACCGGGGAGCTGTTTTTT.

This clonotype was counted ten times or more. The genes are TRBV5-6 and TRBJ2-7; D is possibly TRBD2 (6 bases). The CDR3 consists of 14 residues. The V end was cut by 4 bases, the J end by 2 bases, with 13 bases between. CDR1 and CDR2 (germline): SGHDT, YYEEEE. CDR3 residues: CASSGGGATYEQYF. DNA for the CDR3: TGTGCCAGCAGCGGCGGCGGGGCCACCTACGAGCAGTACTTC. The entire variable domain, with the rest obtained from reference TRBV5-6 and TRBJ2-7, is as follows: DAGVTQSPTHLIKTRGQQVTLRCSPKSGHDTVSWYQQALGQGPQFIFQYYEEEERQRGNFPDRFSGHQFPNYSSELNVNALLLGDSALYLCASSGGGATYEQYFGPGTRLTVT.

This clonotype was seen many times. The chain is built from TRBV20-1 and TRBJ1-2; a weak D match, TRBD1 (5 bases). With 3 bases removed from V and 2 bases from J, the gap between germline ends came to 10 bases. The CDR3 has 13 residues. The germline V gene encodes CDR1 DFQATT and CDR2 SNEGSKA (reference sequence). This CDR3 is CSASRGSNYGYTF. In DNA, the CDR3 is TGCAGTGCTAGTCGGGGCAGCAACTATGGCTACACCTTC.

This clonotype is a singleton in its sample. The gene calls are TRBV7-8 and TRBJ1-1; D unresolved. Trimming pared 5 bases from V and 11 bases from J, leaving 12 bases between. Germline CDR1 and CDR2: SGHVS and FQNEAQ. This CDR3 has 11 residues. CDR3: CASSIWELAFF. Here the CDR3 DNA reads TGTGCCAGCAGCATATGGGAGTTGGCTTTCTTT.

In its sample, this clonotype was seen many times. The rearrangement uses TRBV28 and TRBJ1-3; D gene uncertain. Germline CDR1 and CDR2: MDHEN and SYDVKM. Deletions cut 6 bases from V and 1 base from J, with 10 bases between. The CDR3 is made up of 14 amino acids. CDR3 amino acids: CASRLQESGNTIYF. The CDR3 DNA reads TGTGCCAGCAGATTACAAGAGTCTGGAAACACCATATATTTT. The full variable domain, in which reference TRBV28 and TRBJ1-3 provide the parts outside the CDR3, is DVKVTQSSRYLVKRTGEKVFLECVQDMDHENMFWYRQDPGLGLRLIYFSYDVKMKEKGDIPEGYSVSREKKERFSLILESASTNQTSMYLCASRLQESGNTIYFGEGSWLTVV.

At least ten counts were recorded for this clonotype. The chain employs TRBV10-3 and TRBJ2-5; the match to TRBD2 covers 9 bases. This CDR3 comprises 15 residues. The germline gives CDR1 ENHRY, CDR2 SYGVKD. The V and J ends lost 1 base and 3 bases, in that order; junction bases with no gene match: 3. The CDR3 region is CAISELGTSKETQYF. DNA for the CDR3: TGTGCCATCAGTGAGTTGGGGACTAGCAAAGAGACCCAGTACTTC.